Below, 25 T cell receptor beta chains from the same sample are listed, as sequenced in a study of shared clonotypes between healthy human individuals. Naive-designated CD8 cells lacked CD45RO, were positively enriched for CCR7, and omitted terminally differentiated effector memory CD45RA+ cells. Only in-frame clones appear in the TCRdb table, and some are missing; sequencing was by immunoSEQ multiplex PCR. The sample yields around 2,000,000 clones, approximately 94% seen once. Sequenced: naive CD8+ T cells sorted from blood. The receptors come from a man aged 18 to 30 in good health.

J is TRBJ2-7 and V is TRBV7-6, with D unclear. Germline-derived CDR1 and CDR2 are SGHVS and FNYEAQ. The CDR3 extends over 12 amino acids. V gave up 5 bases and J gave up 3 bases, with 8 bases separating them. The CDR3 DNA follows: TGTGCCAGCAGCGCCTTAGGCTACGAGCAGTACTTC. Translated: CASSALGYEQYF.

This clone was seen just once. Within the sample, other DNA sequences also encode this same CDR3. This chain connects TRBV6-5 to TRBJ2-7, with D maybe TRBD1 (6 bases). Germline CDR1 is MNHEY and CDR2 is SVGAGI. Between the trimmed V and J ends, which lost 0 bases and 1 base, there was a span of 13 bases. The CDR3 is made up of 16 amino acids. For the CDR3, the DNA is TGTGCCAGCAGTTACTCTGCAGGGGATTTTTCCTACGAGCAGTACTTC. Protein: CASSYSAGDFSYEQYF.

The chain is built from TRBV9 and TRBJ2-7; D ambiguous. Germline V CDR1 and CDR2: SGDLS, YYNGEE. The CDR3 has 14 amino acids. V shed 4 bases and J shed 1 base, with 12 bases lying between them. The CDR3 nucleotides read TGTGCCAGCAGCCCGTATGCGGTTTCCTACGAGCAGTACTTC. Translating gives CASSPYAVSYEQYF.

As to this clone: Different DNA sequences within this sample yield the same CDR3. V gene TRBV11-2 combines with J gene TRBJ2-7, with D possibly matching TRBD1 (5 bases). The V end lost 1 base, the J end lost 1 base, and 11 bases lay between the germline ends. CDR1 is SGHAT and CDR2 is FQNNGV in the germline V gene. This CDR3 has 15 amino acids. CDR3 in DNA: TGTGCCAGCAGCTTAGCTGGTCAGGGTTCCTACGAGCAGTACTTC. Amino acid sequence: CASSLAGQGSYEQYF.

V gene TRBV10-3 combines with J gene TRBJ1-2; D might be TRBD1 (5 bases). Germline V gene lookup returns CDR1 ENHRY and CDR2 SYGVKD. V lost 0 bases and J 4 bases, leaving 9 bases between the germline ends. The CDR3 spans 14 residues. The CDR3 nucleotides are TGTGCCATCAGTGAGTCGTCTGGGGGCTATGGCTACACCTTC. The encoded protein is CAISESSGGYGYTF.

The chain recombines TRBV9 with TRBJ2-5; TRBD2 matches at 10 bases. The ends lost 3 bases at V and 5 bases at J; junction bases unmatched: 1. This CDR3 spans 13 amino acids. The germline gives CDR1 SGDLS, CDR2 YYNGEE. The CDR3 DNA follows: TGTGCCAGCAGCGAGACTAGCGGGGAGACCCAGTACTTC. It translates to CASSETSGETQYF. Full variable domain (outside the CDR3, taken from reference TRBV9 and TRBJ2-5): DSGVTQTPKHLITATGQRVTLRCSPRSGDLSVYWYQQSLDQGLQFLIQYYNGEERAKGNILERFSAQQFPDLHSELNLSSLELGDSALYFCASSETSGETQYFGPGTRLLVL.

The rearrangement uses TRBV5-1 and TRBJ2-5, with 11 bases lining up with TRBD2. The CDR3 is made up of 20 amino acids. Germline lookup yields CDR1 SGHRS and CDR2 YFSETQ. V lost 0 bases and J lost 1; bases outside the gene matches: 14. CDR3 protein: CASSLEFGGVGLAVQETQYF. The CDR3 region has the DNA TGCGCCAGCAGCTTGGAATTTGGCGGTGTGGGACTAGCGGTCCAAGAGACCCAGTACTTC.

The rearrangement uses TRBV5-8 and TRBJ1-5; TRBD1 is a possible D gene (5 bases). The CDR3 contains 15 residues. Germline V gene sequence: CDR1 SGHTS, CDR2 YDEGEE. Deletions cut 4 bases from V and 5 bases from J, with 16 bases between. CDR3 nucleotide sequence: TGTGCCAGCAGCCAATCCCAGGGCTCTCATCAGCCCCAGCATTTT. Its protein is CASSQSQGSHQPQHF.

The chain carries TRBV13 and TRBJ2-5; 7 bases match TRBD2. V lost 5 bases to trimming and J lost 5 bases; unmatched junction nucleotides: 8. Germline V CDR1 and CDR2: PRHDT, FYEKMQ (reference sequence). This CDR3 contains 14 residues. CDR3 DNA sequence: TGTGCCAGCAGCAGTGAGCGGGGACTGGAGACCCAGTACTTC. Protein product: CASSSERGLETQYF. Supplemented by reference TRBV13 and TRBJ2-5, the full variable domain reads AAGVIQSPRHLIKEKRETATLKCYPIPRHDTVYWYQQGPGQDPQFLISFYEKMQSDKGSIPDRFSAQQFSDYHSELNMSSLELGDSALYFCASSSERGLETQYFGPGTRLLVL.

The chain carries TRBV10-1 and TRBJ2-1; D unclear. Germline V gene lookup returns CDR1 WNHNN and CDR2 SYGVQD (reference sequence). Trimming took 3 bases from V and 0 from J, leaving 6 bases between them. The CDR3 contains 14 residues. The CDR3: CASSDPSSYNEQFF. The DNA for the CDR3 is TGCGCCAGCAGTGATCCTAGCTCCTACAATGAGCAGTTCTTC.

The chain uses TRBV30 and TRBJ1-4; D may be TRBD1 (5 bases). The V gene's germline CDR1 is GTSNPN and CDR2 SVGIG (reference sequence). The germline V and J ends were trimmed by 7 bases and 4 bases, with 16 bases remaining between them. The CDR3 is 14 amino acids. The CDR3 DNA follows: TGTGCCTCCTCGTTGGACACGATTAATGAAAAACTGTTTTTT. Amino acids: CASSLDTINEKLFF. The full variable domain, rest sourced from reference TRBV30 and TRBJ1-4, is SQTIHQWPATLVQPVGSPLSLECTVEGTSNPNLYWYRQAAGRGLQLLFYSVGIGQISSEVPQNLSASRPQDRQFILSSKKLLLSDSGFYLCASSLDTINEKLFFGSGTQLSVL.

Notes on this clone: Other nucleotide sequences from this sample produce the same CDR3. The chain employs TRBV6-5 and TRBJ1-2; D is ambiguous. The CDR3 has 12 amino acids. V dropped 2 bases and J dropped 2 bases, with 3 bases sitting between them. Germline values: CDR1 MNHEY, CDR2 SVGAGI. The CDR3 nucleotides are TGTGCCAGCAGTTACGGGAACTATGGCTACACCTTC. It encodes CASSYGNYGYTF.

This chain uses TRBV28 with TRBJ1-4; TRBD1 might be the D (6 bases). The V end lost 5 bases, the J end lost 0 bases, and 13 bases lay between the germline ends. The CDR3 sequence is 16 residues long. Germline V CDR1 and CDR2: MDHEN, SYDVKM. The CDR3 protein is CASSNYRVTTNEKLFF. The CDR3 DNA reads TGTGCCAGCAGTAATTACAGGGTTACAACTAATGAAAAACTGTTTTTT. The whole variable domain, remainder taken from reference TRBV28 and TRBJ1-4, is DVKVTQSSRYLVKRTGEKVFLECVQDMDHENMFWYRQDPGLGLRLIYFSYDVKMKEKGDIPEGYSVSREKKERFSLILESASTNQTSMYLCASSNYRVTTNEKLFFGSGTQLSVL.

CDR3 bases: TGCGCCAGCAGCCAAGAACCGGGTCCCAGCCAATCCTACGAGCAGTACTTC. Its translation: CASSQEPGPSQSYEQYF. This chain joins TRBV4-1 and TRBJ2-7; no reliable D call. The CDR3 spans 17 residues. Germline CDR1 is MGHRA and CDR2 is YSYEKL. The V end lost 0 bases, the J end lost 1 base, and 16 bases lay between the germline ends.

The chain uses TRBV6-4 and TRBJ1-4; no reliable D call. The CDR3 has 12 residues. The ends were cut back, 4 bases at V and 8 bases at J, with 8 bases in the middle. The V gene's germline CDR1 is MRHNA and CDR2 SNTAGT. CDR3 nucleotides: TGTGCCAGCAGTGGCTTGGGGGAAAAACTGTTTTTT. It encodes CASSGLGEKLFF.

The chain couples TRBV29-1 to TRBJ2-7, with D uncertain. Germline assignment: CDR1 SQVTM and CDR2 ANQGSEA. This CDR3 spans 13 amino acids. V was clipped by 7 bases and J by 0 bases, with 13 bases between them. The CDR3: CSAREMSSYEQYF. The DNA for the CDR3 is TGCAGCGCGAGAGAAATGAGCTCCTACGAGCAGTACTTC.

V usage is TRBV27 and J usage is TRBJ2-1, with TRBD1 identical over 9 bases. Trimming cost V 6 bases and J 3 bases; bases outside gene matches: 6. Germline V gene data show CDR1 as MNHEY and CDR2 as SMNVEV (reference sequence). The CDR3 extends over 15 amino acids. The CDR3 region is CASSNPGQGYNEQFF. The CDR3 DNA is TGTGCCAGCAGCAACCCGGGACAGGGCTACAATGAGCAGTTCTTC.

The J gene is TRBJ2-4, the V gene TRBV7-9; 10 bases line up with TRBD1. V dropped 8 bases and J dropped 0; count of bases not matched to a gene: 16. The CDR3 sequence is 19 residues long. In germline, CDR1 is SEHNR, CDR2 FQNEAQ (reference sequence). CDR3 DNA sequence: TGTGCCAGCGAACCACCTTTTGGACAGGGGGTTTTAGCCAAAAACATTCAGTACTTC. This encodes CASEPPFGQGVLAKNIQYF.

The chain couples TRBV2 to TRBJ2-1; D is unresolved. Trimming shortened V by 8 bases and J by 4 bases, and 12 bases separated the two germline ends. CDR1 is SNHLY and CDR2 is FYNNEI in the germline V gene. The CDR3 runs 13 residues. As DNA, the CDR3 is TGTGCCAGCGGTGGGTCTAGTTACAATGAGCAGTTCTTC. Amino acids: CASGGSSYNEQFF.

The rearrangement joins TRBV21-1 to TRBJ1-2; the tabulated D call, TRBD1, remains unverified against the DNA. TRBV21-1 has pseudogene status. The CDR3 spans 16 residues. CDR3 loop: CASSNGPGQGLGGYTF. The CDR3 nucleotides are TGTGCCAGCAGCAACGGCCCGGGACAGGGACTTGGTGGCTACACCTTC.

This chain links TRBV6-5 with TRBJ2-1; 11 bases map to TRBD2. The germline gives CDR1 MNHEY, CDR2 SVGAGI. There are 16 residues in the CDR3. The ends lost 4 bases at V and 6 bases at J; junction bases unmatched: 8. The CDR3 DNA sequence: TGTGCCAGCAGTTCGATAGCGGGAGGGCCGCCCAATGAGCAGTTCTTC. Its protein is CASSSIAGGPPNEQFF.

In nucleotides, the CDR3 is TGTGCCAGCAGCTTGAGGGTAGACAATGAGCAGTTCTTC. Translation gives CASSLRVDNEQFF. The chain recombines TRBV13 with TRBJ2-1; possible D gene TRBD2, 5 bases. Germline CDR1 and CDR2: PRHDT and FYEKMQ (reference sequence). V lost 3 bases, J lost 5 bases, and 8 bases lay in between. The CDR3 covers 13 residues.

V gene TRBV2 combines with J gene TRBJ2-7, with 7 bases lining up with TRBD1. CDR1 SNHLY and CDR2 FYNNEI come from the germline V gene. The CDR3 extends over 14 amino acids. V was pared by 3 bases and J by 3 bases, with 5 bases of the junction left unmatched. The CDR3: CASSDDREIYEQYF. Written as DNA, the CDR3 is TGTGCCAGCAGTGACGACAGGGAAATCTACGAGCAGTACTTC.

The chain uses TRBV29-1 and TRBJ2-2, with D perhaps TRBD1 (5 bases). CDR1 is SQVTM and CDR2 is ANQGSEA in the germline V gene. V gave up 4 bases and J gave up 0 bases, with 9 bases separating them. The CDR3 consists of 14 residues. CDR3 amino acids: CSVGGQPNTGELFF. CDR3 coding DNA: TGCAGCGTTGGGGGCCAGCCGAACACCGGGGAGCTGTTTTTT.

CDR3: CASSRGEGFEQYF. CDR3 in DNA: TGTGCCAGCTCGCGGGGGGAAGGCTTCGAGCAGTACTTC. The chain recombines TRBV28 with TRBJ2-7; 8 bases map to TRBD2. The germline gives CDR1 MDHEN, CDR2 SYDVKM. V was pared by 8 bases and J by 6 bases, with 9 bases of the junction left unmatched. This CDR3 has 13 residues.